The present TCR beta chain was sequenced within a study of T-cell reconstitution after alpha-beta-depleted transplantation in children. This CDR3 has 11 residues. The germline V gene encodes CDR1 SQVTM and CDR2 ANQGSEA. V lost 3 bases and J lost 3, with 6 bases in between. It was with unique molecular identifiers that the TCRbeta library was prepared. One entry per CDR3 protein results from TCRdb running MiXCR on the PCR reads. The table records more than 550,000 distinct CDR3 sequences, about 11% of them present only once. The sequencing here drew on PBMCs from the stem cell graft donor, taken from the stem cell graft. The TCR comes from a human donor who donated a stem cell graft to a child with acute myeloid leukemia. The chain has TRBV29-1 and TRBJ2-7; D call uncertain. The CDR3: CSVESYYEQYF. In nucleotides, the CDR3 is TGCAGCGTTGAGTCTTACTACGAGCAGTACTTC.